This is a list of T cell receptor beta chains from one sample in a study of a mutant IDH1 vaccine in newly diagnosed glioma. For these TCRs, the target antigens are not known. The protocol was immunoSEQ multiplex PCR, while the TCRdb copy is restricted to in-frame clones and leaves out a portion. This sample yields about 67,000 clones, of which approximately 90% are seen a single time; more than 1.5% belongs to the top ten. The material sequenced was PBMCs, taken from a glioma patient whose treatment included an IDH1 peptide vaccine. Receptor source: a man aged 40-55 years with glioma. Both conserved end residues are part of each CDR3. The D gene is left open where the match is weak. Clone size is not always given. Where it is, it says once, few, many or a class for expanded clones.

>.|.|TRBV5-6|TRBJ2-5
TGTGCCAGCAGCGGGGGGGCCCTCTCCCAAGAGACCCAGTACTTC
CASSGGALSQETQYF
>.|.|TRBV6-5|TRBJ1-1
TGTGCCAGCCGGACGGAGATGAACACTGAAGCTTTCTTT
CASRTEMNTEAFF
>.|.|TRBV7-2|TRBJ2-1
TGTGCCAGCAGCTTAGTATCCGGGGGGCAGTTCTTC
CASSLVSGGQFF
>.|TRBD2|TRBV9|TRBJ2-3
TGTGCCAGCAGCGTAGGGAGTAGCGGGAGCACAGATACGCAGTATTTT
CASSVGSSGSTDTQYF
>.|TRBD1|TRBV6-5|TRBJ2-7
TGTGCCAGCAGTTACTGGGACAGGGACTACGAGCAGTACTTC
CASSYWDRDYEQYF
>.|.|TRBV10-1|TRBJ2-5
TGCGCCACCTCCGGGGACCTGAAGACCCAGTACTTC
CATSGDLKTQYF
>.|.|TRBV5-4|TRBJ1-3
TGTGCCAGCAGCCCAGGGCGCCAAAAGGATGGAAACACCATATATTTT
CASSPGRQKDGNTIYF
>.|TRBD1|TRBV2|TRBJ2-1
TGTGCCAGCAGTGGTACCGGGACAGTTTTACCCTATGAGCAGTTCTTC
CASSGTGTVLPYEQFF
>.|TRBD2|TRBV7-2|TRBJ2-5
TGTGCCAGCAGCAGATCTAGCGGGGGGACTCAAGAGACCCAGTACTTC
CASSRSSGGTQETQYF
>.|TRBD1|TRBV6-5|TRBJ1-4
TGTGCCAGCAAACCAGGGACAGCGAATGAAAAACTGTTTTTT
CASKPGTANEKLFF
>.|.|TRBV27|TRBJ1-5
TGTGCCAGCAGAGGGGGGGGCGAGAATCAGCCCCAGCATTTT
CASRGGGENQPQHF
>.|.|TRBV7-9|TRBJ2-7
TGTGCCAGCAGCGTGGCAGGGGACCCCTACGAGCAGTACTTC
CASSVAGDPYEQYF
>.|TRBD1|TRBV6-5|TRBJ1-1
TGTGCCAGCAGCCCCGACAGGGGGCAAACTGAAGCTTTCTTT
CASSPDRGQTEAFF
>.|.|TRBV30|TRBJ1-2
TGTGCCTGGAATCGGGTCCAGGGGAACTATGGCTACACCTTC
CAWNRVQGNYGYTF
>.|.|TRBV27|TRBJ2-5
TGTGCCAGCAGTTTAGGAACTAGGGGTGAGACCCAGTACTTC
CASSLGTRGETQYF
>.|.|TRBV11-2|TRBJ2-5
TGTGCCAGCAGCTCTCCGTACCAAGAGACCCAGTACTTC
CASSSPYQETQYF
>.|.|TRBV5-4|TRBJ2-1
TGTGCCACCGGGGGTAGGAACAATGAGCAGTTCTTC
CATGGRNNEQFF
>.|.|TRBV2|TRBJ2-5
TGTGCCAGCAGGGGGTGGGAGACCCAGTACTTC
CASRGWETQYF
>.|.|TRBV29-1|TRBJ1-5
TGCAGCGTAGCCCTGGATAGCAATCAGCCCCAGCATTTT
CSVALDSNQPQHF
>few|TRBD1|TRBV7-2|TRBJ1-1
TGTGCCAGCTCGGGACAGGGCAACACTGAAGCTTTCTTT
CASSGQGNTEAFF
>.|.|TRBV5-8|TRBJ1-2
TGTGCCAGCAGCTGGACATCCACCGGGGGCTACACCTTC
CASSWTSTGGYTF
>.|.|TRBV11-2|TRBJ1-2
TGTGCCAGCAGCCCAGTTTGGGGATCAGGGGCTGAAACGGGCGGCTACACCTTC
CASSPVWGSGAETGGYTF
>few|.|TRBV7-2|TRBJ2-2
TGTGCCAGCAGCTTTGGGCCAGGACTTAACACCGGGGAGCTGTTTTTT
CASSFGPGLNTGELFF
>.|.|TRBV5-4|TRBJ1-1
TGTGCCAGCAGCCCGACAGGAATGAACACTGAAGCTTTCTTT
CASSPTGMNTEAFF
>.|.|TRBV5-1|TRBJ1-2
TGCGCCAGCAGCCCGAGCGGTCCTAACTATGGCTACACCTTC
CASSPSGPNYGYTF
>.|.|TRBV6-1|TRBJ2-6
TGTGCCAGCAGTGGGGGGTTCTCTGGGGCCAACGTCCTGACTTTC
CASSGGFSGANVLTF
>.|.|TRBV2|TRBJ1-5
TGTGCCAGCAGCGAGGTAGGGGGAGGCAGAGGAGATCAGCCCCAGCATTTT
CASSEVGGGRGDQPQHF
>.|.|TRBV7-8|TRBJ1-3
TGTGCCAGCAGCTTAGCGAGGGTCTTACCGGGTAACACCATATATTTT
CASSLARVLPGNTIYF
>.|.|TRBV7-2|TRBJ1-2
TGTGCCAGCAGCTTAGCAGTTATCGGTGCAGGAAACTATGGCTACACCTTC
CASSLAVIGAGNYGYTF
>.|.|TRBV6-7|TRBJ2-2
TGTGCCAGCTCTAGGACAGTCGGGAACACCGGGGAGCTGTTTTTT
CASSRTVGNTGELFF
>.|.|TRBV9|TRBJ2-2
TGTGCCAGCAGCAGTAGGGTGGGCGGGGAGCTGTTTTTT
CASSSRVGGELFF
>.|.|TRBV11-3|TRBJ1-2
TGTGCCAGCAGCCCCGGACCGGGTGATGGCTACACCTTC
CASSPGPGDGYTF